Each of the 31 T cell receptor beta chains below was sequenced from the same sample in a study of OX40 agonist ivuxolimab in advanced cancers. Library construction relied on the immunoSEQ multiplex PCR assay. Sourced from immuneACCESS, this table was stored by TCRdb with only in-frame sequences that have V and J called. A share of the clones is absent; for the studies checked, an unresolved V gene accounts for under half, and the remainder has no known explanation. Here the sample has roughly 73,000 clones; just under 90% occur a single time. Around 2.4% of the sample rests with the top ten. This specimen was CD4+ or CD8+ T cells sorted from blood, taken in a trial of the OX40 agonist ivuxolimab. The receptors were gathered from an adult with an advanced solid tumor such as melanoma, head and neck, liver or kidney cancer.

This chain links TRBV6-1 with TRBJ1-5; TRBD1 might be the D (5 bases). Trimming removed 4 bases at V and 7 bases at J, with 11 bases between. Germline V lookup: CDR1 MNHNS, CDR2 SASEGT. The CDR3 has 13 residues. CDR3 protein: CASSARDYQPQHF. The CDR3 DNA reads as TGTGCCAGCAGTGCCCGGGACTACCAGCCCCAGCATTTT.

The chain is built from TRBV19 and TRBJ1-1; 9 bases are a match to TRBD1. CDR3 size: 15 residues. V lost 4 bases and J lost 4; bases outside the gene matches: 7. CDR1 and CDR2 from the germline V gene are LNHDA and SQIVND (reference sequence). CDR3 amino acids: CASSRRDRATTEAFF. DNA for the CDR3: TGTGCCAGTAGTAGGCGGGACAGGGCGACCACTGAAGCTTTCTTT.

This clone occurred once. Mismatch with germline at one junction end may stem from a read error. The V gene is TRBV7-7, the J gene TRBJ2-5; D gene unclear. Germline V gene data show CDR1 as SSHAT and CDR2 as FNYEAQ (reference sequence). The CDR3 runs 13 residues. The chain's CDR3 is CASSSNIGETQYF. DNA for the CDR3: TGTGCTAGCAGCTCCAACATTGGAGAGACCCAGTACTTC.

The V gene is TRBV6-4, the J gene TRBJ2-7, with TRBD2 matching over 12 bases. This CDR3 region has 17 residues. Per the germline V gene, CDR1 is MRHNA and CDR2 is SNTAGT. V shed 7 bases, J shed 4 bases, and the junction held 14 bases outside the gene matches. For the CDR3, the DNA is TGTGCCAGCAAATCTCCTGTCGGACTAGCGGGAACTTACGAGCAGTACTTC. It translates to CASKSPVGLAGTYEQYF.

CDR3 DNA sequence: TGTGCCAGCAGTTTAGGGGGTACGGTCTCTGGAAACACCATATATTTT. Its protein product is CASSLGGTVSGNTIYF. The V gene is TRBV28, the J gene TRBJ1-3, with D possibly TRBD1 on 5 matching bases. Germline CDR1 and CDR2: MDHEN and SYDVKM. The V and J ends lost 2 bases and 0 bases respectively, with 11 bases between them. The CDR3 has 16 residues.

The rearrangement links TRBV5-1 to TRBJ2-7; D may be TRBD1 (6 bases). There are 15 residues in the CDR3. Germline V lookup: CDR1 SGHRS, CDR2 YFSETQ. Trimming took 2 bases from V and 6 from J, leaving 18 bases between them. CDR3 residues: CASSLGGGETGEQYF. The CDR3 DNA follows: TGCGCCAGCAGCTTAGGGGGTGGGGAGACGGGCGAGCAGTACTTC.

This sequence joins TRBV13 and TRBJ2-4, with D maybe TRBD1 (6 bases). V dropped 4 bases and J dropped 0 bases, with 28 bases sitting between them. Germline CDR1 and CDR2: PRHDT and FYEKMQ (reference sequence). CDR3 length equals 21 residues. The CDR3 DNA reads as TGTGCCAGCAGCTCTATTTATGACGTGACAGGCCTACTACAAGCCAAAAACATTCAGTACTTC. It specifies CASSSIYDVTGLLQAKNIQYF.

Remarks on this clone: This same CDR3 is encoded by further DNA sequences in the sample. The rearrangement uses TRBV11-2 and TRBJ2-2; D is possibly TRBD2 (5 bases). With 1 base removed from V and 4 bases from J, the gap between germline ends came to 7 bases. CDR1 is SGHAT, CDR2 FQNNGV, per germline. This CDR3 has 14 amino acids. DNA for the CDR3: TGTGCCAGCAGCTTAGGGAGGATCACCGGGGAGCTGTTTTTT. Its protein product is CASSLGRITGELFF. The full variable domain, its missing parts supplied by reference TRBV11-2 and TRBJ2-2, is EAGVAQSPRYKIIEKRQSVAFWCNPISGHATLYWYQQILGQGPKLLIQFQNNGVVDDSQLPKDRFSAERLKGVDSTLKIQPAKLEDSAVYLCASSLGRITGELFFGEGSRLTVL.

This chain uses TRBV27 with TRBJ2-7, with TRBD2 matching over 11 bases. The ends lost 6 bases at V and 9 bases at J; junction bases unmatched: 13. Germline V lookup: CDR1 MNHEY, CDR2 SMNVEV (reference sequence). The CDR3 covers 15 residues. The CDR3 region has the DNA TGTGCCAGCAGCTCTGGGACTAGCGGCCAAACGGGGCAGTACTTC. It translates to CASSSGTSGQTGQYF.

The chain is built from TRBV5-1 and TRBJ2-5; 7 nucleotides align to TRBD2. CDR1 is SGHRS, CDR2 YFSETQ, per germline. Losses at the gene ends were 3 bases for V and 4 bases for J; bases not matched to a gene: 6. There are 14 residues in the CDR3. CDR3 sequence reads: CASSSGVAGETQYF. The CDR3 DNA reads TGCGCCAGCAGCTCCGGGGTAGCGGGAGAGACCCAGTACTTC.

J is TRBJ1-2 and V is TRBV5-4; D ambiguous. The CDR3 totals 13 residues. Germline CDR1 and CDR2: SGHNT and YYREEE (reference sequence). V was clipped by 4 bases and J by 8 bases, with 15 bases between them. CDR3 protein: CASSLPASEGYTF. The DNA for the CDR3 is TGTGCCAGCAGCCTCCCGGCGTCAGAGGGCTACACCTTC.

The V call is TRBV5-5, the J call TRBJ2-5, with TRBD2 matching 8 bases. The ends lost 0 bases at V and 2 bases at J; junction bases unmatched: 6. The CDR3 has 16 amino acids. The germline V gene encodes CDR1 SGHKS and CDR2 YYEKEE (reference sequence). CDR3 region: CASSLARLASQETQYF. The DNA for the CDR3 is TGTGCCAGCAGCTTGGCTCGACTAGCGAGTCAAGAGACCCAGTACTTC.

The rearrangement links TRBV4-2 to TRBJ2-2; 15 nucleotides align to TRBD2. The CDR3 has 19 amino acids. Per germline, CDR1 LGHNA and CDR2 YNFKEQ. V was clipped by 4 bases and J by 4 bases; unmatched bases: 10. The CDR3 DNA reads as TGTGCCAGCAGCCCACGGACCGGGACTAGCGGGAGGACCACCGGGGAGCTGTTTTTT. This encodes CASSPRTGTSGRTTGELFF.

This rearrangement joins TRBV28 to TRBJ2-2; D is undetermined. Germline V gene data show CDR1 as MDHEN and CDR2 as SYDVKM. Trimming cost V 5 bases and J 6 bases, with 16 bases left between them. The CDR3 totals 15 residues. DNA for the CDR3: TGTGCCAGCAGTAAACCCCCGCTGAGTTCCGGGGAGCTGTTTTTT. Translation gives CASSKPPLSSGELFF.

This chain connects TRBV30 to TRBJ2-7, with TRBD1 as a possible D gene (5 bases). Germline V gene data show CDR1 as GTSNPN and CDR2 as SVGIG (reference sequence). The CDR3 is made up of 15 amino acids. The V end lost 8 bases, the J end lost 0 bases, and 20 bases lay between the germline ends. CDR3 DNA: TGTGCCCTAACTAAGGGCAGGGCCCACTCCTACGAGCAGTACTTC. Translating gives CALTKGRAHSYEQYF. The whole variable domain, filled in from reference TRBV30 and TRBJ2-7, reads SQTIHQWPATLVQPVGSPLSLECTVEGTSNPNLYWYRQAAGRGLQLLFYSVGIGQISSEVPQNLSASRPQDRQFILSSKKLLLSDSGFYLCALTKGRAHSYEQYFGPGTRLTVT.

The CDR3: CASSPRGVWFKGVETQYF. CDR3 DNA sequence: TGTGCCAGCTCACCAAGAGGAGTCTGGTTTAAAGGTGTGGAGACCCAGTACTTC. The rearrangement uses TRBV18 and TRBJ2-5; D is unresolved. V shed 2 bases and J shed 5 bases, with 24 bases lying between them. Per the germline V gene, CDR1 is KGHSH and CDR2 is LQKENI. The CDR3 length is 18 residues.

The chain joins TRBV28 to TRBJ2-1, with TRBD2 matching over 10 bases. The CDR3 runs 14 residues. The J segment lost 3 bases and the V segment lost 8 bases, leaving 4 bases of the junction unmatched. CDR1 and CDR2 (germline): MDHEN, SYDVKM. CDR3 residues: CASGLAGDYNEQFF. For the CDR3, the DNA is TGTGCCAGCGGCCTAGCGGGGGACTACAATGAGCAGTTCTTC.

This sequence joins TRBV7-2 and TRBJ2-3; 9 positions agree with TRBD1. The CDR3 is 14 amino acids. Per germline, CDR1 SGHTA and CDR2 FQGNSA. Unmatched junction bases numbered 3, after V lost 3 bases and J lost 5 bases. In DNA, the CDR3 is TGTGCCAGCAGCTTCGACAGGGGGATAGATACGCAGTATTTT. This gives the protein CASSFDRGIDTQYF.

This rearrangement joins TRBV5-1 to TRBJ2-1, with 10 positions matching TRBD2. The CDR3 is 16 amino acids. The germline V gene encodes CDR1 SGHRS and CDR2 YFSETQ. V shed 2 bases and J 8 bases; nucleotides not matched to a gene: 10. CDR3 in amino acids: CASSFTSGRADYEQFF. CDR3 bases: TGCGCCAGCAGCTTTACCAGCGGGAGGGCCGATTATGAGCAGTTCTTC.

This clone was recorded once. This chain links TRBV7-2 with TRBJ1-5; the D gene is possibly TRBD1 (5 bases). Germline CDR1 SGHTA, CDR2 FQGNSA. V dropped 5 bases and J dropped 6 bases, with 11 bases sitting between them. This CDR3 has 13 amino acids. The CDR3 sequence is CASSPGTGQPQHF. The DNA for the CDR3 is TGTGCCAGCAGCCCAGGTACAGGTCAGCCCCAGCATTTT.

V usage is TRBV5-1 and J usage is TRBJ2-3; D is ambiguous. Between the trimmed V and J ends, which lost 0 bases and 1 base, there was a span of 12 bases. The CDR3 consists of 16 residues. The germline V gene has CDR1 SGHRS and CDR2 YFSETQ. The CDR3 loop reads CASSLALGVGTDTQYF. CDR3 DNA: TGCGCCAGCAGCTTGGCCCTAGGAGTGGGCACAGATACGCAGTATTTT. The entire variable domain, with the rest obtained from reference TRBV5-1 and TRBJ2-3, is as follows: KAGVTQTPRYLIKTRGQQVTLSCSPISGHRSVSWYQQTPGQGLQFLFEYFSETQRNKGNFPGRFSGRQFSNSRSEMNVSTLELGDSALYLCASSLALGVGTDTQYFGPGTRLTVL.

The rearrangement uses TRBV18 and TRBJ2-6, with D uncertain. In germline, CDR1 is KGHSH, CDR2 LQKENI. CDR3 size: 13 residues. With 3 bases removed from V and 0 bases from J, the gap between germline ends came to 0 bases. Here the CDR3 reads CASSPSGANVLTF. The CDR3 DNA is TGTGCCAGCTCACCCTCTGGGGCCAACGTCCTGACTTTC.

The CDR3 spells CASSLDLPNTEAFF. Written as DNA, the CDR3 is TGCGCCAGCAGCTTGGACTTACCGAACACTGAAGCTTTCTTT. V usage is TRBV5-1 and J usage is TRBJ1-1, with D unclear. CDR1 is SGHRS, CDR2 YFSETQ, per germline. There are 14 residues in the CDR3. V was cut by 0 bases and J by 1 base, with 7 bases left in between.

The sample holds one count of this clone. The chain uses TRBV10-3 and TRBJ2-5; TRBD2 aligns across 10 bases. The CDR3 consists of 14 residues. V lost 9 bases, J lost 4 bases, and 8 bases stayed unmatched. The germline V gene has CDR1 ENHRY and CDR2 SYGVKD. In DNA form, the CDR3 reads TGTGCCATTTCTAGCGGGAGACGAGGAGAGACCCAGTACTTC. Its translation: CAISSGRRGETQYF.

The chain carries TRBV14 and TRBJ2-7, with D unresolved. This CDR3 contains 14 residues. The germline CDR1 and CDR2 sequences are SGHDN and FVKESK. V dropped 0 bases and J dropped 1 base, with 7 bases sitting between them. This CDR3 reads CASSQDQNSYEQYF. The CDR3 nucleotides read TGTGCCAGCAGCCAAGACCAGAATTCCTACGAGCAGTACTTC. Together with reference TRBV14 and TRBJ2-7, the CDR3 gives the full variable domain: EAGVTQFPSHSVIEKGQTVTLRCDPISGHDNLYWYRRVMGKEIKFLLHFVKESKQDESGMPNNRFLAERTGGTYSTLKVQPAELEDSGVYFCASSQDQNSYEQYFGPGTRLTVT.

This clone was counted a single time. V gene TRBV5-4 combines with J gene TRBJ1-2; D remains ambiguous. The CDR3 sequence is 13 residues long. V lost 1 base and J lost 6, with 10 bases in between. Germline V gene lookup returns CDR1 SGHNT and CDR2 YYREEE (reference sequence). CDR3 sequence reads: CASSLRTGDGYTF. For the CDR3, the DNA is TGTGCCAGCAGCTTGCGGACGGGAGATGGCTACACCTTC.

The chain is built from TRBV19 and TRBJ1-1; no firm D call. Germline V lookup: CDR1 LNHDA, CDR2 SQIVND (reference sequence). V lost 4 bases, J lost 1 base, and 13 bases lay in between. The CDR3 sequence is 15 residues long. CDR3 residues: CASSKGKERNTEAFF. CDR3 bases: TGTGCCAGTAGTAAGGGAAAAGAGCGGAACACTGAAGCTTTCTTT.

The chain couples TRBV6-5 to TRBJ2-7, with a weak D call TRBD2 (7 bases). The V end was cut by 0 bases, the J end by 5 bases, with 14 bases between. The CDR3 is 15 amino acids. Germline CDR1 and CDR2: MNHEY and SVGAGI. The DNA of the CDR3 is TGTGCCAGCAGTTACTCGGCGGGGGCGATGCACGAGCAGTACTTC. Translation gives CASSYSAGAMHEQYF.

This clone has a single count. The rearrangement links TRBV5-1 to TRBJ2-5; TRBD2 is a possible D gene (7 bases). CDR1 is SGHRS, CDR2 YFSETQ, per germline. The germline V and J ends were trimmed by 4 bases and 4 bases, with 14 bases remaining between them. The CDR3 has 14 residues. The CDR3 sequence: CASSLAGGLETQYF. The CDR3 DNA sequence: TGCGCCAGCAGCCTGGCCGGGGGGCTAGAGACCCAGTACTTC.

The V call is TRBV5-4, the J call TRBJ1-6, with D unclear. This CDR3 has 14 residues. CDR1 is SGHNT and CDR2 is YYREEE in the germline V gene (reference sequence). Trimming stripped 3 bases from V and 2 bases from J, with 6 bases between. The CDR3 loop reads CASSWTAYNSPLHF. CDR3 sequence (DNA): TGTGCCAGCAGCTGGACGGCCTATAATTCACCCCTCCACTTT.

The chain links TRBV15 to TRBJ2-5, with D uncertain. Gene TRBJ2-7 matches the end of the DNA better, so the J call may be wrong. CDR3 size: 13 residues. The germline V gene encodes CDR1 LNHNV and CDR2 YYDKDF (reference sequence). In DNA, the CDR3 is TGTGCCACCAGCAGAGAGACCTCCTACGAGCAGTACTTC. This translates into CATSRETSYEQYF.